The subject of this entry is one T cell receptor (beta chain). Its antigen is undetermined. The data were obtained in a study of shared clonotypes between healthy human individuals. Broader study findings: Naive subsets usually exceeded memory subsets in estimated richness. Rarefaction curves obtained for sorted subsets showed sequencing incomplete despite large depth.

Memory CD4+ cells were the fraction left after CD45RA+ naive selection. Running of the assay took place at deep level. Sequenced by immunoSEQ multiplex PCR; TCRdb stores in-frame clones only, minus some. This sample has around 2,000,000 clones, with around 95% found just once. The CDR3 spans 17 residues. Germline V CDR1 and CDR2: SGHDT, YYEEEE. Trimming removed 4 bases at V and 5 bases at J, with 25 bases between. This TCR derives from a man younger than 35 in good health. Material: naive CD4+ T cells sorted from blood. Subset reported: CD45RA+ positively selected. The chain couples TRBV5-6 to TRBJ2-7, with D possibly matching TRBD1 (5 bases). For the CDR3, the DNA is TGTGCCAGCAGCCAGGGTCGTGGTGGGGTAGAGGAAAACGAGCAGTACTTC. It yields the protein CASSQGRGGVEENEQYF.